This record looks at one T cell receptor (beta chain) sequence and its context. Its target antigen remains unknown. Base qualities are not provided; no much larger clone lies one nucleotide away. Other DNA sequences in this specimen translate into the identical CDR3. The sample comes from a study of CD8+ T cells in alopecia areata listed by TCRdb under 2018. At the level of the whole study: The treated patients took part in an open-label pilot trial in which moderate-to-severe alopecia areata was treated with oral tofacitinib at 5 to 10 mg twice daily. In humans, TCRbeta sequencing was performed on scalp tissue and on sorted CD4+ and CD8+ peripheral blood T cells from healthy controls and from patients with patchy or totalis/universalis alopecia areata. Patients received tofacitinib for 6 to 18 months and were then followed off drug for 6 months to check for delayed response and recurrence. High-throughput TCRbeta sequencing was used to examine T cell clonal expansion in alopecia areata in both the C3H/HeJ mouse model and human patients. TCRbeta CDR3 regions were amplified by immunoSEQ multiplex PCR with 35 Vbeta forward and 13 Jbeta reverse primers. In treated patients, disease severity was measured using the SALT score, which gives the percentage of scalp surface area affected. RNA was extracted with the PAXgene miRNA kit for fixed scalp, the miRNeasy kit for PBMCs, and the RNeasy kit for mouse skin. Clonality in the scalp was compared among normal scalp (n=4), patchy alopecia areata scalp (n=8), and alopecia totalis/universalis scalp (n=8). Biopsies were taken from tofacitinib-treated patients at baseline and again at 4 and 24 weeks into treatment, and several of those patients also had a later scalp biopsy. Results and caveats for the whole study, not just this receptor: Compared with normal scalp, lesional scalp had higher clonality and more expanded CD8+ clones, particularly in alopecia totalis/universalis, a pattern that suggests antigenic drive. Shared TCR sequences between patients were less evident than in mice, which may be partly attributable to HLA diversity in the patient population. Because the treated cohort was small and had just a single nonresponder, larger studies are needed to establish links between baseline CD8+ expansion and response. Tofacitinib significantly decreased scalp clonality and the number of expanded CD8+ clones among the top 100 scalp clones. Unlike mouse skin, where gammadelta T cells dominate, normal human skin contains resident alphabeta T cells that get sequenced too, which complicates analysis of the scalp TCR repertoire. During tofacitinib treatment, many expanded lesional clones stuck around in both scalp and blood, and this persistence may partly explain why relapse happens after treatment is stopped.

The protocol used for the library was the immunoSEQ multiplex PCR assay. For TCR sequencing, RNA was extracted from every sample and reverse transcribed into cDNA to serve as template. SuperScript III was used to make first-strand cDNA, primed with a 2:1 mix of oligo-dT and random hexamers. A synthetic immune receptor repertoire was used to assess amplification bias, and residual bias was removed computationally. In the source study's methods: Raw reads were preprocessed to remove errors, and CDR3 was defined by IMGT conventions from the conserved cysteine to phenylalanine. Clonality was calculated as 1 minus Shannon entropy normalized by log2 of the number of productive unique TCRs. CD4 or CD8 identity of scalp clones was inferred by cross-referencing scalp TCRbeta sequences with sorted blood CD4 and CD8 repertoires. The table was pulled from immuneACCESS by TCRdb, which kept in-frame rearrangements only. Such tables lose some clones; where checked, under half of the loss comes from unresolved V genes, and the rest has no known cause. V and J calls plus clone size are reproduced from that table; the DNA served to infer D and trimming. The sample includes under 150,000 clones, with more than 45% observed a single time. The ten top clones hold roughly 0.5% of the sample.

This specimen's time point label, per the study, means: more than three weeks on oral tofacitinib. The sample's treatment or condition label is to be understood as: oral pan-JAK inhibitor, 5-10 mg twice daily. Peripheral blood and lesional scalp punch biopsies were obtained from patients with alopecia areata. PBMCs were separated by density centrifugation and stained for CD3, CD4 and CD8, after which CD4+ and CD8+ T cells were sorted on a FACSAria. The CDR3 goes from the cysteine to the phenylalanine over 11 residues. The retained sequence is limited to the CDR3, 33 bases, with the frame set at the first base. Trimming at the junction amounts to 6 bases on V and 5 bases on J, and the germline ends lie 7 bases apart. From the germline V gene (reference sequence), CDR1 is LNHDA and CDR2 is SQIVND.

This receptor chain uses TRBV19 and TRBJ1-1; no D segment can be confidently identified. The sequencing used CD4+ T cells sorted from blood, collected at week 4, from a patient treated with tofacitinib. The sequence came from a human donor with alopecia areata. The sequence in DNA is TGTGCCAGTAGCAAACTTACTGAAGCTTTCTTT. Its product reads: CASSKLTEAFF.